This section outlines one T cell receptor beta chain sequence together with its context. The CDR3 length is 13 residues. Trimming took off 5 bases at V and 5 bases at J, with 11 bases between the two ends. Germline CDR1 is LNHDA and CDR2 is SQIVND (reference sequence). These data originate in a study of cytomegalovirus exposure and HLA in healthy donors. In the PCR, 60 Vbeta and 13 Jbeta primers were used. Generated by immunoSEQ multiplex PCR, the TCRdb table keeps only in-frame clones and is missing some. The profile shows over 110,000 clones, around 73% of them singletons. Sequencing was carried out using PBMCs. This TCR came from a woman between 40 and 55 years old in good health and CMV-seronegative. This chain uses TRBV19 with TRBJ2-3, with no clear D. CDR3 region: CASSSSRLDTQYF. CDR3 DNA sequence: TGTGCCAGTAGTTCGTCTAGGCTAGATACGCAGTATTTT.